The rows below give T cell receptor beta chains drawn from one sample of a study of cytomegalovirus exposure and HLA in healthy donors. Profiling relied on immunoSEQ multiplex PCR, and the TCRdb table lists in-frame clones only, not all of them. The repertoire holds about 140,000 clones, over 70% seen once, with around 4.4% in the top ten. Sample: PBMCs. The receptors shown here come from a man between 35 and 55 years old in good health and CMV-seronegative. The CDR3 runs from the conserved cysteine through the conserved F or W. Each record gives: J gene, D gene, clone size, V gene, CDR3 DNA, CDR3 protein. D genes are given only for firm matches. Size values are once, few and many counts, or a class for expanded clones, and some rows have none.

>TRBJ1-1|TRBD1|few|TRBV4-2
TGTGCCAGCAGCCAGGCGGGACAGGGTGAGAAGAACACTGAAGCTTTCTTT
CASSQAGQGEKNTEAFF
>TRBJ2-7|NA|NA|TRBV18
TGTGCCAGCTCACCACTCAGATTCCGGGACTCCAGCTCCTACGAGCAGTACTTC
CASSPLRFRDSSSYEQYF
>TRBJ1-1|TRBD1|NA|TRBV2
TGTGCCAGCAGTGTCGAACAGGGGGTGCGGACTGAAGCTTTCTTT
CASSVEQGVRTEAFF
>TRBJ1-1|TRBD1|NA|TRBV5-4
TGTGCCAGCAGCCCTCCGACAGGGGGTTGGACTGAAGCTTTCTTT
CASSPPTGGWTEAFF
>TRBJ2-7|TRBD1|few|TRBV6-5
TGTGCCAGCAGACCGGACAGGGGCCCCGTCTACGAGCAGTACTTC
CASRPDRGPVYEQYF
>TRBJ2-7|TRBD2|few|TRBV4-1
TGCGCCAGCAGCCAACCTAGCGGGGGCTATAAATACGAGCAGTACTTC
CASSQPSGGYKYEQYF
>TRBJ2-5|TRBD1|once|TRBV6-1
TGTGCCAGCAGTGGCACAGGGGGCTTGGAGACCCAGTACTTC
CASSGTGGLETQYF
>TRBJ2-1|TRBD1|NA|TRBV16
TGTGCCAGCAGCCTCCGGACAGGGGGGAATGAGCAGTTCTTC
CASSLRTGGNEQFF
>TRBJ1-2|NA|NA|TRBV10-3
TGTGCCATCAGTGACAGGGGAAAGGGGCACTATGGCTACACCTTC
CAISDRGKGHYGYTF
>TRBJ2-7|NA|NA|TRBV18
TGTGCCAGCTCACCGGCCCAGGGGGGATACGAGCAGTACTTC
CASSPAQGGYEQYF
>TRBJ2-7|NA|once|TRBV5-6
TGTGCCAGCAGCCCCCGGGGGCGGGGGCTCGCGGAGCAGTACTTC
CASSPRGRGLAEQYF
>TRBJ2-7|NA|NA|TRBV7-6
TGTGCCAGCAGCTTAGGTGCCGGGAGCGCCTACGAGCAGTACTTC
CASSLGAGSAYEQYF
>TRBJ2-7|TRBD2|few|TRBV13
TGTGCCAGCAGCTATCTAGCGGGGGGCTCCTACGAGCAGTACTTC
CASSYLAGGSYEQYF
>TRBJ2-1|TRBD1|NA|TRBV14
TGTGCCAGCAGCAGGGACAGGCTATTCCCGTTCTTC
CASSRDRLFPFF
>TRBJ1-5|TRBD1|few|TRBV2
TGTGCCAGCAGGGAAAAACAGGGGGTGGGCAATCAGCCCCAGCATTTT
CASREKQGVGNQPQHF
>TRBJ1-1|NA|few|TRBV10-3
TGTGCCACCGTCGGCAGGGTTGGGATGAACACTGAAGCTTTCTTT
CATVGRVGMNTEAFF
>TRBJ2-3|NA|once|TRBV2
TGTGCCAGCAGTGAAAGGCAGGCCCACACAGATACGCAGTATTTT
CASSERQAHTDTQYF
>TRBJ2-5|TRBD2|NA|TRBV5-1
TGCGCCAGCAGCAGATCCTCTAGCGGGGGGGCTCAAGAGACCCAGTACTTC
CASSRSSSGGAQETQYF
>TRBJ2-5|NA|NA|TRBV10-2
TGCGCCAGCAGTGAGGCTGCCCGGGACACCAGGCGGGAGACCCAGTACTTC
CASSEAARDTRRETQYF
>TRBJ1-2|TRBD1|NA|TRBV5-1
TGCGCCAGCAGCAAGGACAGGGCTGGGGGCTACACCTTC
CASSKDRAGGYTF
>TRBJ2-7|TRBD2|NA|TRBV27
TGTGCCAGCAGTTTATGGGTAGCGGGGGGCATCTACGAGCAGTACTTC
CASSLWVAGGIYEQYF
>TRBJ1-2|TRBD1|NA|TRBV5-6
TGTGCCAGCAGCTTTTGGACAGGCTATGGCTACACCTTC
CASSFWTGYGYTF
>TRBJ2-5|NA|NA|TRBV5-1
TGCGCCAGCAGCTTAAACAGGGTAGAGACCCAGTACTTC
CASSLNRVETQYF
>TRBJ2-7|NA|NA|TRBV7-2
TGTGCCAGCAGCTTAGAGTTTGGCAGGACTTACGAGCAGTACTTC
CASSLEFGRTYEQYF
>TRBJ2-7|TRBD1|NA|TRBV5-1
TGCGCCAGCAGCTTGCAGGGGGCCCCCTTCGAGCAGTACTTC
CASSLQGAPFEQYF
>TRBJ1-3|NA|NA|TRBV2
TGTGCCAGCAGCTTAGCAGGGACTTTGGAAAACACCATATATTTT
CASSLAGTLENTIYF
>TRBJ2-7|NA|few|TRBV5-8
TGTGCCAGCAGCCCGGCAGCGTATTTAGCGGTCTTC
CASSPAAYLAVF
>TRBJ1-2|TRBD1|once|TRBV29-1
TGCAGCGTCGATTATGACAGGGGTGAAGGCTACACCTTC
CSVDYDRGEGYTF
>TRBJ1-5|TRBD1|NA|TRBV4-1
TGCGCCAGCAGCCAAGACCCAGGGGGTCAGCCCCAGCATTTT
CASSQDPGGQPQHF